The next 9 T cell receptor beta chains were all read from a single sample in a study of long-term antiretroviral therapy in people with HIV. Survey level was the resolution at which the v3.0 immunoSEQ assay ran. Sequenced by immunoSEQ multiplex PCR; TCRdb stores in-frame clones only, minus some. The sample carries tens of thousands of clones, 80% to 90% recorded once. Sequenced here: unsorted PBMCs, sampled 0.2 years before starting antiretroviral therapy. These receptors all stem from a man aged 18 to 29 with HIV.

This clone was detected only once. This chain joins TRBV7-9 and TRBJ1-2; 12 nucleotides match TRBD1. CDR1 and CDR2 from the germline V gene are SEHNR and FQNEAQ (reference sequence). This CDR3 region has 16 residues. The V segment lost 4 bases and the J segment 4 bases; nucleotides outside the gene matches: 7. The CDR3: CASSSDAGQGAYGYTF. CDR3 nucleotides: TGTGCCAGCAGCTCCGATGCGGGACAGGGGGCCTATGGCTACACCTTC. Together with reference TRBV7-9 and TRBJ1-2, the CDR3 gives the full variable domain: DTGVSQNPRHKITKRGQNVTFRCDPISEHNRLYWYRQTLGQGPEFLTYFQNEAQLEKSRLLSDRFSAERPKGSFSTLEIQRTEQGDSAMYLCASSSDAGQGAYGYTFGSGTRLTVV.

V and J are TRBV5-5 and TRBJ1-2; 9 bases are a match to TRBD1. The V gene's germline CDR1 is SGHKS and CDR2 YYEKEE (reference sequence). The CDR3 length is 11 residues. The V segment lost 3 bases and the J segment 14 bases; nucleotides outside the gene matches: 5. As DNA, the CDR3 is TGTGCCAGCAGCTGGGACAGGGAGGAAACCTTC. It encodes CASSWDREETF.

The chain employs TRBV7-8 and TRBJ1-4; TRBD1 might be the D (5 bases). V shed 3 bases and J shed 5 bases, with 13 bases lying between them. This CDR3 is built from 15 residues. Germline assignment: CDR1 SGHVS and CDR2 FQNEAQ. The CDR3 sequence is CASSFLRVQNEKLFF. The CDR3, as DNA: TGTGCCAGCAGCTTTCTCAGGGTGCAGAATGAAAAACTGTTTTTT.

This clone was seen a few times. The rearrangement uses TRBV19 and TRBJ2-1; 9 nucleotides match TRBD2. The CDR3 length is 13 residues. The germline CDR1 and CDR2 sequences are LNHDA and SQIVND (reference sequence). Germline trimming cut 8 bases from V and 8 bases from J; bases unmatched to any gene: 7. CDR3 amino acids: CASPSGGYDEQFF. The CDR3 DNA reads as TGTGCCAGTCCGAGCGGGGGGTATGATGAGCAGTTCTTC.

The chain couples TRBV18 to TRBJ2-5; D might be TRBD1 (5 bases). From germline, CDR1 is KGHSH and CDR2 LQKENI. V was cut by 6 bases and J by 1 base, with 9 bases left in between. The CDR3 is 13 amino acids. The CDR3 loop is CASSLTAQETQYF. In DNA form, the CDR3 reads TGTGCCAGCTCGCTGACAGCCCAAGAGACCCAGTACTTC.

The chain uses TRBV6-1 and TRBJ1-5, with D hard to call. Between the trimmed V and J ends, which lost 4 bases and 0 bases, there was a span of 13 bases. Germline V gene data show CDR1 as MNHNS and CDR2 as SASEGT. The CDR3 length is 16 residues. CDR3 sequence: CASSVIVPYSNQPQHF. As DNA, the CDR3 is TGTGCCAGCAGTGTTATAGTCCCTTATAGCAATCAGCCCCAGCATTTT.

The chain carries TRBV27 and TRBJ1-6, with D perhaps matching TRBD1 (6 bases). From germline, CDR1 is MNHEY and CDR2 SMNVEV (reference sequence). This CDR3 has 16 amino acids. V was trimmed by 1 base and J by 9 bases, leaving 16 bases between them. The CDR3 nucleotides read TGTGCCAGCAGTTTATTTTTTGGGGGGCTCAGTTCACCCCTCCACTTT. It specifies CASSLFFGGLSSPLHF.

The genes are TRBV13 and TRBJ1-2; no clear D gene. V was clipped by 1 base and J by 6 bases, with 15 bases between them. Germline values: CDR1 PRHDT, CDR2 FYEKMQ (reference sequence). The CDR3 is made up of 15 amino acids. The CDR3 bases are TGTGCCAGCAGCTTAGTACGAGGTACCCTGGATGGCTACACCTTC. This translates into CASSLVRGTLDGYTF.

This chain uses TRBV7-2 with TRBJ2-7, with 9 bases that match TRBD1. Germline trimming cut 4 bases from V and 6 bases from J; bases unmatched to any gene: 7. In germline, CDR1 is SGHTA, CDR2 FQGNSA. The CDR3 length is 14 residues. In nucleotides, the CDR3 is TGTGCCAGCAGCTCCGGGACAGGGTTTGGCGAGCAGTACTTC. This translates into CASSSGTGFGEQYF.